A single sample is the source of the 5 T cell receptor beta chains below, sequenced in a study of blood T cell repertoires in COVID-19. Sequenced by immunoSEQ multiplex PCR; TCRdb stores in-frame clones only, minus some. The sample contains 250,000 to 350,000 clones, 70% to 90% of which appear only once. The sequencing sample was made of peripheral blood. Receptors were obtained from a woman aged 45-65 years who had recovered from COVID-19.

V usage is TRBV28 and J usage is TRBJ2-7; TRBD2 matches 9 bases. Germline V gene lookup returns CDR1 MDHEN and CDR2 SYDVKM. Trimming at V came to 11 bases and at J to 0 bases, leaving 5 bases not matched to a gene. CDR3 length equals 13 residues. The CDR3 sequence is CAVAGGSSYEQYF. CDR3 sequence (DNA): TGTGCCGTGGCGGGAGGGAGCTCCTACGAGCAGTACTTC.

The rearrangement joins TRBV24-1 to TRBJ2-1; 10 nucleotides match TRBD1. The CDR3 spans 16 residues. V gave up 3 bases and J gave up 6 bases; unmatched junction bases: 7. Germline CDR1 and CDR2: KGHDR and SFDVKD. CDR3 protein: CATSDVTGGFFNEQFF. CDR3 bases: TGTGCCACCAGTGATGTGACAGGGGGCTTCTTCAATGAGCAGTTCTTC.

This clone was picked up a small number of times. The V and J genes are TRBV11-1 and TRBJ2-1, with D possibly matching TRBD2 (6 bases). The CDR3 runs to 15 residues. The germline V and J ends were trimmed by 0 bases and 5 bases, with 11 bases remaining between them. Looked up from germline, CDR1 is SGHAT and CDR2 is FQDESV (reference sequence). The CDR3 loop is CASSLAGTRDNEQFF. DNA for the CDR3: TGTGCCAGCAGCTTAGCCGGGACTCGAGACAATGAGCAGTTCTTC.

The V and J genes are TRBV7-2 and TRBJ2-7; 10 nucleotides agree with TRBD1. The CDR3 is 13 residues long. Germline values: CDR1 SGHTA, CDR2 FQGNSA. V shed 8 bases, J shed 3 bases, and the junction held 4 bases outside the gene matches. The CDR3 DNA reads as TGTGCCAGCGAGGGGACAGGGGTCTACGAGCAGTACTTC. This gives the protein CASEGTGVYEQYF.

Worth noting for this clone: One end of the junction is discordant with germline, which a read error may explain. The chain employs TRBV7-7 and TRBJ2-5, with 10 bases lining up with TRBD2. In germline, CDR1 is SSHAT, CDR2 FNYEAQ (reference sequence). This CDR3 spans 14 amino acids. The CDR3 here is CASSPAGGQETQYF. CDR3 nucleotide sequence: TGTGCTAGCAGCCCAGCGGGAGGGCAAGAGACCCAGTACTTC.